This T cell receptor beta chain was sequenced during a study of shared clonotypes between healthy human individuals. Study in general: Donor ages ranged 18 to 49 years: a couple of women, a few men. Findings of the study overall: The study generally estimated greater richness for naive than memory subsets.

Concerning this clone: Its target is unknown.

Method: immunoSEQ multiplex PCR; TCRdb's copy keeps in-frame clones and lacks some. Of 1,500,000 or so clones detected, around 95% appear once; the ten largest clones hold over 1%. Those who donated were healthy HIV-negative adults, with no recent acute infections or vaccinations reported. Negatively enriched CD4+ T cells were divided by CD45RA into naive and memory. The sequencing input was naive CD4+ T cells sorted from blood. Subset noted: CD45RA+ positively selected. The sequence came from a man aged 30-40 years in good health.

The CDR3 loop reads CASSQSMGQAYGYTF. The CDR3 DNA follows: TGTGCCAGCAGCCAAAGTATGGGACAAGCCTATGGCTACACCTTC. The chain carries TRBV14 and TRBJ1-2, with D possibly being TRBD1 (6 bases). The V and J ends lost 2 bases and 4 bases respectively, with 14 bases between them. The CDR3 loop spans 15 amino acids. Germline CDR1 SGHDN, CDR2 FVKESK.